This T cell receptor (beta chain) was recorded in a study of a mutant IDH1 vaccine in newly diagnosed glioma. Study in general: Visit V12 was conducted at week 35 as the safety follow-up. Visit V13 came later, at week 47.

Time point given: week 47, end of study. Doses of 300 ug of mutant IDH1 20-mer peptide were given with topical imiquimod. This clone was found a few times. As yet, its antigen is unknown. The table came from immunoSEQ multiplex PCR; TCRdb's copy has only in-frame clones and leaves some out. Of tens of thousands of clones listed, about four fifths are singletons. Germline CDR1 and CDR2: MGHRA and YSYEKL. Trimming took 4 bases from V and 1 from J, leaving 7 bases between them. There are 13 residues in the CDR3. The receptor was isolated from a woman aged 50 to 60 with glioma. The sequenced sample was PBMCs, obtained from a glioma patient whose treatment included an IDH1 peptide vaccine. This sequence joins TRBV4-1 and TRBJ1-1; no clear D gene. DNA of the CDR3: TGCGCCAGCAGCCTTATCGGGAACACTGAAGCTTTCTTT. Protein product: CASSLIGNTEAFF.